This T cell receptor beta chain was documented in a study of blood T cell repertoires in COVID-19. The overall study: Collection of acute and convalescent COVID-19 samples took place in the United States, Italy and Spain. T cells, B-cell-depleted T cells, or PBMCs provided the cDNA or gDNA that served as material.

The germline V gene encodes CDR1 SNHLY and CDR2 FYNNEI. V gave up 4 bases and J gave up 8 bases; unmatched junction bases: 16. The CDR3 is 16 amino acids. Authors' methods: Nucleated cell number was recorded as an estimate derived from reference gene primer amplification. Generated by immunoSEQ multiplex PCR, the TCRdb table keeps only in-frame clones and is missing some. V and J calls and clone size follow that table, whereas D and trimming were derived from the DNA. The data contain around 240,000 clones, around 83% of them singletons. The clonotype originates from a woman aged 45-59 years with acute or convalescent COVID-19. The sequencing input was peripheral blood. V is TRBV2 and J is TRBJ1-1, with 7 bases matching TRBD1. CDR3 loop: CASSGPPGQLPLEAFF. The CDR3 coding sequence is TGTGCCAGCAGTGGACCGCCGGGACAGCTACCGTTAGAAGCTTTCTTT.